This entry features one T cell receptor beta chain sequence. Its matching antigen is unknown. The data were taken from a study of PD-1 blockade in classical Hodgkin lymphoma. Data came from immunoSEQ multiplex PCR; TCRdb stores just in-frame clones and leaves some out. This sample has about 84,000 clones, with around 90% found just once. Notes on the study in general: With respect to the repertoire differences, their causes, possibly disease activity or prior therapy, remain undefined.

With no exception, relapse followed autologous stem cell transplantation in all patients, and brentuximab vedotin exposure varied. The germline CDR1 and CDR2 sequences are SGHKS and YYEKEE (reference sequence). J lost 4 bases, V lost 4 bases, and 8 bases had no gene match. The CDR3 has 15 residues. J is TRBJ1-1 and V is TRBV5-5; 9 bases are a match to TRBD1. This receptor was identified in a human donor with classical Hodgkin lymphoma. This specimen consisted of peripheral blood mononuclear cells (PBMCs), obtained at baseline. The CDR3 coding sequence is TGTGCCAGCAGCCACCTAAGGACAGGGGCCACTGAAGCTTTCTTT. Amino acid sequence: CASSHLRTGATEAFF.